This T cell receptor (beta chain) was observed in a study of T cell responses to AZD1222 COVID-19 vaccine. Profiled with immunoSEQ multiplex PCR; TCRdb holds only in-frame clones, not every one. The data hold roughly 150,000 clones, with about 90% observed a single time. Second doses were pooled across both intervals (about 4 or about 12 weeks). Germline V gives CDR1 LGHDT, CDR2 YNNKEL (reference sequence). The CDR3 runs 14 residues. Trimming took off 3 bases at V and 2 bases at J, with 10 bases between the two ends. On this clone: Its antigen is not known.

Study findings and constraints: Close to half of all spike-specific TCRs reportedly target regions of the variants that are unmutated. At 160-218 and 743-854, vaccine-associated CD4 TCRs were dominant, and they spanned spike. Recipients of AZD1222 seropositive at baseline numbered only 5 to 7.

V usage is TRBV3-1 (or the pseudogene TRBV3-2) and J usage is TRBJ2-5, with D uncertain. Specimen: peripheral blood, collected 28 days after the second AZD1222 dose. This TCR was sampled from an adult who received the AZD1222 COVID-19 vaccine. The CDR3 is CASSHIAMQETQYF. The CDR3 region has the DNA TGTGCCAGCAGCCATATAGCTATGCAAGAGACCCAGTACTTC.